Below, 30 T cell receptor beta chains from the same sample are listed, as sequenced in a study of blood T cell repertoires in COVID-19. This table comes from immunoSEQ multiplex PCR, and its TCRdb copy is limited to in-frame clones, with some not included. The profile shows 150,000 to 200,000 clones, 83% of them singletons. Source material: peripheral blood. These receptors came from a human donor in a cohort sampled during active COVID-19.

The CDR3 region has the DNA TGCGCCAGCAGCCAAGATGGGAGAGCGGGGGAAAAACTGTTTTTT. The encoded protein is CASSQDGRAGEKLFF. This rearrangement joins TRBV4-1 to TRBJ1-4; unclear D gene. Germline lookup yields CDR1 MGHRA and CDR2 YSYEKL. CDR3 length: 15 amino acids. Trimming stripped 0 bases from V and 8 bases from J, with 13 bases between.

The chain is built from TRBV7-2 and TRBJ1-2; tentatively, D is TRBD1 (6 bases). Germline CDR1 is SGHTA and CDR2 is FQGNSA. V was shortened by 5 bases and J by 7 bases, with 20 bases between the two germline ends. CDR3 length: 15 amino acids. CDR3 amino acids: CASSLPNRVGFGYTF. CDR3 nucleotides: TGTGCCAGCAGCCTCCCAAACAGGGTAGGGTTTGGCTACACCTTC.

The chain combines TRBV11-3 with TRBJ2-1; 10 nucleotides line up with TRBD2. Germline V gives CDR1 SGHNT, CDR2 YENEEA. V gave up 3 bases and J gave up 2 bases; unmatched junction bases: 10. The CDR3 extends over 18 amino acids. The CDR3 DNA is TGTGCCAGCAGCTTCTTAGCGGGGGGCCCCACGACCTACAATGAGCAGTTCTTC. This gives the protein CASSFLAGGPTTYNEQFF.

The V gene is TRBV7-2, the J gene TRBJ2-3, with 9 bases matching TRBD2. V lost 5 bases to trimming and J lost 4 bases; unmatched junction nucleotides: 4. Germline values: CDR1 SGHTA, CDR2 FQGNSA. There are 14 residues in the CDR3. The CDR3 DNA reads TGTGCCAGCAGCGCAGCGGGGGGAGCAGATACGCAGTATTTT. It yields the protein CASSAAGGADTQYF.

The V gene is TRBV6-1, the J gene TRBJ2-7, with D perhaps TRBD1 (5 bases). Trimming shortened V by 2 bases and J by 5 bases, and 16 bases separated the two germline ends. The CDR3 is 15 residues long. CDR1 MNHNS and CDR2 SASEGT come from the germline V gene. The chain's CDR3 is CASSEWEPQGNEQYF. The CDR3 bases are TGTGCCAGCAGTGAATGGGAACCCCAGGGTAACGAGCAGTACTTC.

V is TRBV6-6 and J is TRBJ1-3; TRBD1 matches 7 bases. This CDR3 region has 15 residues. CDR1 is MNHNY and CDR2 is SVGAGI in the germline V gene (reference sequence). V gave up 2 bases and J gave up 4 bases; unmatched junction bases: 5. CDR3 in amino acids: CASSYQAGGGNTIYF. The DNA of the CDR3 is TGTGCCAGCAGTTACCAGGCAGGGGGGGGAAACACCATATATTTT.

The rearrangement uses TRBV28 and TRBJ2-7, with TRBD2 matching over 8 bases. Germline V gene lookup returns CDR1 MDHEN and CDR2 SYDVKM. The trim removed 5 bases at V and 3 bases at J, leaving 15 bases unmatched. The CDR3 runs 17 residues. CDR3 protein: CASSPIPLAGGSYEQYF. CDR3 nucleotides: TGTGCCAGCAGTCCTATCCCCCTCGCGGGAGGAAGCTACGAGCAGTACTTC.

Points on this clone: Other DNA sequences from this sample encode an identical CDR3 as well. The V gene is TRBV28, the J gene TRBJ1-2; 12 bases fit TRBD1. Unmatched junction bases numbered 2, after V lost 4 bases and J lost 8 bases. The CDR3 extends over 13 amino acids. Germline CDR1 MDHEN, CDR2 SYDVKM. The CDR3 loop reads CASSWDRGRGYTF. The CDR3 coding sequence is TGTGCCAGCAGTTGGGACAGGGGGCGAGGCTACACCTTC.

This chain joins TRBV10-3 and TRBJ2-2, with TRBD1 identical over 10 bases. Germline-derived CDR1 and CDR2 are ENHRY and SYGVKD. V lost 8 bases and J lost 4; bases outside the gene matches: 4. This CDR3 has 14 amino acids. CDR3 DNA sequence: TGTGCCATCGGACAGGGGGAGAGCACCGGGGAGCTGTTTTTT. It is translated as CAIGQGESTGELFF.

The chain uses TRBV11-3 and TRBJ2-5; 10 nucleotides line up with TRBD2. Germline CDR1 SGHNT, CDR2 YENEEA. The CDR3 is 17 amino acids. V was pared by 1 base and J by 2 bases, with 7 bases of the junction left unmatched. CDR3: CASSLGASGGLQETQYF. For the CDR3, the DNA is TGTGCCAGCAGCTTAGGTGCTAGCGGGGGCCTTCAAGAGACCCAGTACTTC.

The chain combines TRBV7-2 with TRBJ2-7, with D tentatively TRBD1 (8 bases). The CDR3 totals 15 residues. The ends were cut back, 8 bases at V and 2 bases at J, with 19 bases in the middle. CDR1 and CDR2 (germline): SGHTA, FQGNSA. The CDR3 DNA reads TGTGCCAGCTCAGGGGGCGGGGGCTCCCCCTACGAGCAGTACTTC. This encodes CASSGGGGSPYEQYF.

This clone was observed a handful of times. The chain employs TRBV3-1 (or the pseudogene TRBV3-2) and TRBJ1-6; 8 bases fit TRBD1. CDR3 length: 18 residues. Trimming cost V 4 bases and J 3 bases; bases outside gene matches: 11. Germline V CDR1 and CDR2: LGHDT, YNNKEL (reference sequence). The CDR3 spells CASSPFQGAHYYNSPLHF. The CDR3 nucleotides are TGTGCCAGCAGCCCCTTCCAGGGGGCCCACTACTATAATTCACCCCTCCACTTT.

The chain employs TRBV5-5 and TRBJ2-7; 8 bases are shared with TRBD2. In germline, CDR1 is SGHKS, CDR2 YYEKEE (reference sequence). Trimming removed 2 bases from V and 1 base from J; junction bases left unmatched: 5. The CDR3 is made up of 15 amino acids. In nucleotides, the CDR3 is TGTGCCAGCAGCTTTACCGGGACTAGTTCCTACGAGCAGTACTTC. The encoded protein is CASSFTGTSSYEQYF.

The genes are TRBV2 and TRBJ2-5; 12 nucleotides agree with TRBD1. CDR1 and CDR2 from the germline V gene are SNHLY and FYNNEI. Trimming took 6 bases from V and 1 from J; bases not matched to a gene: 3. The CDR3 covers 15 residues. CDR3 residues: CASRGQGAPQETQYF. DNA for the CDR3: TGTGCCAGCAGGGGACAGGGGGCGCCCCAAGAGACCCAGTACTTC.

The rearrangement links TRBV28 to TRBJ2-7; 8 bases map to TRBD1. Germline V CDR1 and CDR2: MDHEN, SYDVKM. The junction had 11 bases not matched to a gene; V was cut back by 7 bases and J by 3 bases. This CDR3 region has 15 residues. The CDR3 coding sequence is TGTGCCAGCAACCCTGGAGGGACAGGACACTACGAGCAGTACTTC. Translated, it gives CASNPGGTGHYEQYF.

The CDR3 is CASSHNRDNEQFF. In DNA, the CDR3 is TGCGCCAGCAGCCACAACAGGGACAATGAGCAGTTCTTC. The chain uses TRBV4-3 and TRBJ2-1; TRBD1 might be the D (6 bases). The CDR3 runs 13 residues. From germline, CDR1 is LGHNA and CDR2 YSLEER. The ends were cut back, 3 bases at V and 5 bases at J, with 8 bases in the middle.

The chain employs TRBV6-6 and TRBJ1-5; tentatively, D is TRBD1 (6 bases). The V and J ends lost 4 bases and 2 bases respectively, with 15 bases between them. This CDR3 region has 16 residues. Germline V gene sequence: CDR1 MNHNY, CDR2 SVGAGI (reference sequence). The CDR3 DNA follows: TGTGCCAGCAGTTCGCCGCAGGGGATGGGCAATCAGCCCCAGCATTTT. Its translation: CASSSPQGMGNQPQHF.

The V call is TRBV7-2, the J call TRBJ1-3; D may be TRBD1 (6 bases). This CDR3 is built from 16 residues. V was trimmed by 4 bases and J by 0 bases, leaving 13 bases between them. Germline values: CDR1 SGHTA, CDR2 FQGNSA. CDR3 in amino acids: CASSSGGAYSGNTIYF. The CDR3 region has the DNA TGTGCCAGCAGCTCGGGGGGGGCTTACTCTGGAAACACCATATATTTT.

The rearrangement joins TRBV3-1 (or the pseudogene TRBV3-2) to TRBJ1-3; TRBD1 matches at 8 bases. This CDR3 spans 18 amino acids. The J segment lost 4 bases and the V segment lost 3 bases, leaving 14 bases of the junction unmatched. CDR1 is LGHDT and CDR2 is YNNKEL in the germline V gene (reference sequence). The CDR3 nucleotides are TGTGCCAGCAGCCACGGACCAACAGGGGGGATATCCGGAAACACCATATATTTT. Its translation is CASSHGPTGGISGNTIYF.

This clone was detected a few times. The chain recombines TRBV5-4 with TRBJ1-6, with D possibly being TRBD1 (5 bases). Germline loops: CDR1 SGHNT, CDR2 YYREEE (reference sequence). The CDR3 totals 16 residues. Trimming took 0 bases from V and 10 from J, leaving 17 bases between them. CDR3 nucleotides: TGTGCCAGCAGCTTGGTGCGTCAGGAGGGGAACTCACCCCTCCACTTT. It translates to CASSLVRQEGNSPLHF.

The chain joins TRBV19 to TRBJ2-7; TRBD1 aligns across 8 bases. V trimming: 1 base; J trimming: 5 bases; junction bases outside the gene matches: 4. Germline CDR1 and CDR2: LNHDA and SQIVND (reference sequence). This CDR3 is built from 14 residues. The CDR3 DNA reads TGTGCCAGTAGTATAGGGACAGGGTTCAACGAGCAGTACTTC. Its protein product is CASSIGTGFNEQYF.

This clone was counted a single time. V usage is TRBV29-1 and J usage is TRBJ1-2, with 12 bases lining up with TRBD1. The CDR3 has 13 residues. CDR1 is SQVTM, CDR2 ANQGSEA, per germline. V shed 7 bases and J 8 bases; nucleotides not matched to a gene: 8. CDR3 sequence reads: CSAGTGGVSGYTF. In DNA, the CDR3 is TGCAGCGCCGGGACAGGGGGCGTATCGGGCTACACCTTC. Full variable domain (rest looked up from reference TRBV29-1 and TRBJ1-2): SAVISQKPSRDICQRGTSLTIQCQVDSQVTMMFWYRQQPGQSLTLIATANQGSEATYESGFVIDKFPISRPNLTFSTLTVSNMSPEDSSIYLCSAGTGGVSGYTFGSGTRLTVV.

The chain couples TRBV2 to TRBJ1-4; 7 bases align to TRBD1. The CDR3 has 15 residues. Germline values: CDR1 SNHLY, CDR2 FYNNEI. Trimming cost V 2 bases and J 7 bases; bases outside gene matches: 7. CDR3 loop: CASSERGPGGEKLFF. CDR3 sequence (DNA): TGTGCCAGCAGTGAACGGGGACCAGGGGGTGAAAAACTGTTTTTT.

The chain links TRBV27 to TRBJ2-1, with D possibly TRBD1 on 6 matching bases. V lost 2 bases and J lost 2, with 7 bases in between. CDR1 and CDR2 from the germline V gene are MNHEY and SMNVEV (reference sequence). This CDR3 region has 14 residues. The CDR3 DNA sequence: TGTGCCAGCAGTTTACGGACAGCCTACAATGAGCAGTTCTTC. It specifies CASSLRTAYNEQFF.

V and J are TRBV4-1 and TRBJ2-7, with 10 bases lining up with TRBD2. V lost 1 base, J lost 3 bases, and 3 bases stayed unmatched. This CDR3 is 15 amino acids long. Germline assignment: CDR1 MGHRA and CDR2 YSYEKL. The CDR3 reads CASSQGSSGGYEQYF. The CDR3 DNA reads TGCGCCAGCAGCCAAGGGTCTAGCGGGGGCTACGAGCAGTACTTC.

This sequence joins TRBV19 and TRBJ1-1; 12 bases fit TRBD1. This CDR3 comprises 15 residues. Germline V gene data show CDR1 as LNHDA and CDR2 as SQIVND (reference sequence). Losses at the gene ends were 9 bases for V and 4 bases for J; bases not matched to a gene: 9. The CDR3 bases are TGTGCCAGCCGCGCGGGGGACAGGGGGCTCACTGAAGCTTTCTTT. This sequence encodes CASRAGDRGLTEAFF.

The chain has TRBV7-3 and TRBJ2-7; 7 bases map to TRBD2. The ends lost 2 bases at V and 4 bases at J; junction bases unmatched: 8. The germline V gene encodes CDR1 SGHTA and CDR2 FQGTGA. The CDR3 has 15 amino acids. The CDR3 reads CASSLSHGGGYEQYF. CDR3 coding DNA: TGTGCCAGCAGCTTATCCCATGGGGGGGGATACGAGCAGTACTTC.

This clone was found once. The rearrangement joins TRBV28 to TRBJ2-1, with 8 bases fitting TRBD2. Germline loops: CDR1 MDHEN, CDR2 SYDVKM. This CDR3 spans 15 amino acids. V trimming: 5 bases; J trimming: 2 bases; junction bases outside the gene matches: 5. For the CDR3, the DNA is TGTGCCAGCAGTCCACTAGCGGTCGCCTACAATGAGCAGTTCTTC. Amino acid sequence: CASSPLAVAYNEQFF.

This clone was counted once. The V gene is TRBV27, the J gene TRBJ2-3; 8 bases are a match to TRBD1. V gave up 3 bases and J gave up 6 bases; unmatched junction bases: 5. The CDR3 is 14 residues long. CDR1 is MNHEY and CDR2 is SMNVEV in the germline V gene (reference sequence). CDR3 sequence (DNA): TGTGCCAGCAGTTTTCAGGGGGCGAGGGATACGCAGTATTTT. Protein: CASSFQGARDTQYF.

V is TRBV18 and J is TRBJ2-6; maybe TRBD1 (6 bases). The CDR3 spans 17 residues. The germline V and J ends were trimmed by 3 bases and 0 bases, with 12 bases remaining between them. The V gene's germline CDR1 is KGHSH and CDR2 LQKENI. The CDR3 sequence: CASSPRQVPSGANVLTF. Written as DNA, the CDR3 is TGTGCCAGCTCACCCCGACAGGTGCCCTCTGGGGCCAACGTCCTGACTTTC.